Here is one T cell receptor (beta chain) with its context. Its antigen remains unknown. TCRdb's table, derived via immunoSEQ multiplex PCR, lists solely in-frame clones and lacks some. The sample carries 75,000 to 95,000 clones, roughly 90% recorded once. V gave up 8 bases and J gave up 7 bases; unmatched junction bases: 5. Germline V lookup: CDR1 MNHEY, CDR2 SVGAGI. The length of the CDR3 is 13 residues. The data were taken from a study of OX40 agonist ivuxolimab in advanced cancers. Background on the study: Dosing consisted of intravenous ivuxolimab at 0.01 to 10 mg/kg every 2 weeks. Study-wide findings and caveats: At 0.1 to 3.0 mg/kg, CD4+ and CD8+ blood T cells expanded clonally by week 6. On average, CD8+ T cells showed a greater number of expanded clones than CD4+.

This TCR was recovered from an adult with an advanced solid tumor such as melanoma, head and neck, liver or kidney cancer. The sequenced sample was CD4+ or CD8+ T cells sorted from blood, obtained in a trial of the OX40 agonist ivuxolimab. The chain recombines TRBV6-5 with TRBJ1-5; 10 bases line up with TRBD1. The CDR3 loop is CASGRDRGQPQHF. The CDR3 DNA is TGTGCCAGCGGCCGGGACAGGGGCCAGCCCCAGCATTTT.